A single sample gave rise to the 2 T cell receptor beta chains below, sequenced in a study of neurological immune-mediated disorders. MiXCR, run by TCRdb on the 5' RACE reads, gives a single entry per CDR3 protein. The sample yields 50,000 to 70,000 distinct CDR3 sequences, under 3.5% seen once. Sequencing was carried out using PBMCs. These receptor sequences come from a man aged 35 to 55 with multiple sclerosis.

The sample holds many counts of this clonotype. V usage is TRBV20-1 and J usage is TRBJ1-5, with 7 bases matching TRBD1. V dropped 6 bases and J dropped 6; count of bases not matched to a gene: 8. In germline, CDR1 is DFQATT, CDR2 SNEGSKA (reference sequence). This CDR3 comprises 13 residues. CDR3 loop: CSAIGTVSQPQHF. CDR3 nucleotide sequence: TGCAGTGCAATAGGGACAGTGAGTCAGCCCCAGCATTTT.

CDR3 amino acids: CSAQTTLDTQYF. The CDR3 bases are TGCAGTGCTCAGACAACCCTGGATACGCAGTATTTT. V usage is TRBV20-1 and J usage is TRBJ2-3; D not certain. The germline V and J ends were trimmed by 5 bases and 6 bases, with 12 bases remaining between them. The CDR3 extends over 12 amino acids. Germline V gives CDR1 DFQATT, CDR2 SNEGSKA (reference sequence).